This note documents a single TCR beta chain sequence. Only in-frame clones appear in the TCRdb table, and some are missing; sequencing was by immunoSEQ multiplex PCR. The sample has 190,000 or so clones, 85% to 95% seen once; the top ten hold over 1.3%. The data were taken from a study of control samples from healthy donors and cancer patients. Sample: blood. The origin of this receptor is a man younger than 35 in good health.

The chain's CDR3 is CASSARQGSGANVLTF. The CDR3 bases are TGCGCCAGCAGCGCACGACAGGGTTCAGGGGCCAACGTCCTGACTTTC. The chain combines TRBV4-1 with TRBJ2-6; TRBD1 agrees at 7 bases. Trimming at V came to 5 bases and at J to 4 bases, leaving 8 bases not matched to a gene. Germline V gene sequence: CDR1 MGHRA, CDR2 YSYEKL. The CDR3 is 16 residues long.